These 29 T cell receptor beta chains were all obtained from the same sample, sequenced in a study of identical twins. TCRdb re-derived calls from the 5' RACE reads in MiXCR, one entry per CDR3 protein. Seen here are 250,000 or so distinct CDR3 sequences, about 8.3% observed once, and the top ten hold 3%. Separately, the same data were catalogued under a study of yellow fever vaccine responses in identical twins.

Sample: CD8+ T cells sorted from blood. The receptor source for this set is a woman under 30 in good health.

This clonotype was observed at least ten times. The genes are TRBV29-1 and TRBJ2-2; D not certain. CDR3 length: 12 residues. Germline loops: CDR1 SQVTM, CDR2 ANQGSEA. V was trimmed by 4 bases and J by 4 bases, leaving 7 bases between them. This chain's CDR3 is CSVAPSTGELFF. CDR3 DNA: TGCAGCGTTGCCCCATCCACCGGGGAGCTGTTTTTT.

The chain is built from TRBV25-1 and TRBJ2-5; the match to TRBD1 covers 10 bases. The V segment lost 7 bases and the J segment 3 bases; nucleotides outside the gene matches: 8. Germline values: CDR1 MGHDK, CDR2 SYGVNS. This CDR3 has 15 amino acids. CDR3 in amino acids: CASTLTGTGEETQYF. The DNA for the CDR3 is TGTGCCAGCACCCTTACCGGGACAGGGGAAGAGACCCAGTACTTC.

This clonotype was detected ten times or more. The V gene is TRBV4-1, the J gene TRBJ2-1; D not resolved. The germline CDR1 and CDR2 sequences are MGHRA and YSYEKL. The V and J ends lost 5 bases and 7 bases respectively, with 9 bases between them. CDR3 length equals 12 residues. The CDR3 DNA is TGCGCCAGCAGCGGTTCGCGAAATGAGCAGTTCTTC. It yields the protein CASSGSRNEQFF.

The chain uses TRBV6-7 and TRBJ2-5, with a possible D match to TRBD2 (6 bases). TRBV6-7 is annotated as an ORF whose role is uncertain. This CDR3 comprises 17 residues. The CDR3 protein is CAIRRQGDLGGDETQYF. DNA for the CDR3: TGTGCTATCCGGCGGCAAGGGGACCTGGGGGGAGATGAGACCCAGTACTTC.

This chain joins TRBV2 and TRBJ2-2; TRBD2 matches 10 bases. Germline values: CDR1 SNHLY, CDR2 FYNNEI. V gave up 5 bases and J gave up 4 bases; unmatched junction bases: 7. This CDR3 is built from 16 residues. For the CDR3, the DNA is TGTGCCAGCAGTCTACCGCTAGCGGGAGTCACCGGGGAGCTGTTTTTT. Its translation: CASSLPLAGVTGELFF.

The V gene is TRBV27, the J gene TRBJ2-3; D gene unclear. Trimming stripped 0 bases from V and 4 bases from J, with 14 bases between. This CDR3 is 16 amino acids long. CDR1 is MNHEY and CDR2 is SMNVEV in the germline V gene (reference sequence). In DNA form, the CDR3 reads TGTGCCAGCAGTTTATCGATAAGAGTTCGGTCAGATACGCAGTATTTT. Its protein is CASSLSIRVRSDTQYF.

This clonotype has at least ten counts. This chain connects TRBV27 to TRBJ1-5; 10 positions agree with TRBD1. This CDR3 has 15 amino acids. Per the germline V gene, CDR1 is MNHEY and CDR2 is SMNVEV (reference sequence). Trimming removed 6 bases from V and 5 bases from J; junction bases left unmatched: 7. The CDR3 here is CASRQRGTGDQPQHF. The CDR3 coding sequence is TGTGCCAGCAGGCAACGAGGGACAGGGGATCAGCCCCAGCATTTT.

The rearrangement joins TRBV28 to TRBJ2-1; TRBD2 matches 11 bases. The CDR3 contains 20 residues. CDR1 is MDHEN and CDR2 is SYDVKM in the germline V gene. J gave up 0 bases and V 10 bases, and 20 bases lay outside the gene matches. In nucleotides, the CDR3 is TGTGCCACCACCACGATTTTGATTGGGACTAGCGGAAGCTCCTACAATGAGCAGTTCTTC. Translation gives CATTTILIGTSGSSYNEQFF.

The chain links TRBV25-1 to TRBJ2-7; the match to TRBD1 covers 9 bases. The CDR3 runs to 18 residues. Germline CDR1 MGHDK, CDR2 SYGVNS. The junction had 12 bases not matched to a gene; V was cut back by 0 bases and J by 3 bases. The CDR3 DNA reads TGTGCCAGCAGTGAATATGCCACCGGGACAGGGAAAGGCTACGAGCAGTACTTC. Protein product: CASSEYATGTGKGYEQYF.

V gene TRBV20-1 combines with J gene TRBJ1-5, with 8 bases fitting TRBD1. The CDR3 runs to 12 residues. Germline V CDR1 and CDR2: DFQATT, SNEGSKA (reference sequence). V lost 1 base to trimming and J lost 12 bases; unmatched junction nucleotides: 5. The CDR3 coding sequence is TGCAGTGCTAGAGGATGGGACAGGCACCAGCATTTT. Its protein product is CSARGWDRHQHF.

This clonotype has just a few counts. The chain uses TRBV20-1 and TRBJ2-7; unclear D gene. This CDR3 spans 14 amino acids. Germline lookup yields CDR1 DFQATT and CDR2 SNEGSKA (reference sequence). Trimming cost V 3 bases and J 2 bases, with 14 bases left between them. CDR3 DNA: TGCAGTGCTAGCCCCAGCCTTTATACCTACGAGCAGTACTTC. This gives the protein CSASPSLYTYEQYF.

This clonotype was counted a few times. V and J are TRBV7-9 and TRBJ2-1; TRBD2 matches at 10 bases. V gave up 5 bases and J gave up 7 bases; unmatched junction bases: 8. Germline V gene lookup returns CDR1 SEHNR and CDR2 FQNEAQ (reference sequence). The CDR3 totals 15 residues. The CDR3 reads CASSILAGAWNEQFF. CDR3 DNA sequence: TGTGCCAGCAGCATCCTAGCGGGAGCTTGGAATGAGCAGTTCTTC.

This clonotype has more than one count but fewer than ten. The V gene is TRBV5-1, the J gene TRBJ2-7; 8 bases are a match to TRBD2. There are 15 residues in the CDR3. Germline values: CDR1 SGHRS, CDR2 YFSETQ. With V trimmed by 4 bases and J by 4 bases, 10 bases remained unmatched. DNA of the CDR3: TGCGCCAGCAGCCTCGGGACTAGATTACAGTACGAGCAGTACTTC. It yields the protein CASSLGTRLQYEQYF.

This clonotype was found many times. The V and J genes are TRBV27 and TRBJ2-1; 8 bases are shared with TRBD1. In germline, CDR1 is MNHEY, CDR2 SMNVEV (reference sequence). This CDR3 is built from 15 residues. Losses at the gene ends were 5 bases for V and 7 bases for J; bases not matched to a gene: 10. This CDR3 reads CASSSSDRAENEQFF. For the CDR3, the DNA is TGTGCCAGCAGTAGCTCGGACAGGGCGGAAAATGAGCAGTTCTTC.

This clonotype was detected ten times or more. The genes are TRBV11-3 and TRBJ2-7; the match to TRBD1 covers 10 bases. The J segment lost 3 bases and the V segment lost 4 bases, leaving 3 bases of the junction unmatched. This CDR3 is built from 14 residues. CDR1 and CDR2 (germline): SGHNT, YENEEA. This chain's CDR3 is CASSWGTGDYEQYF. As DNA, the CDR3 is TGTGCCAGCAGCTGGGGGACAGGGGACTACGAGCAGTACTTC.

This clonotype was detected many times. The J gene is TRBJ2-7, the V gene TRBV6-2 or TRBV6-3; a possible D gene is TRBD1 (6 bases). The CDR3 is 15 amino acids. The germline V gene encodes CDR1 MNHEY and CDR2 SVGEGT. The germline V and J ends were trimmed by 6 bases and 3 bases, with 18 bases remaining between them. The CDR3 coding sequence is TGTGCCAGCAGCTTAAATCCGGGACAAGACTACGAGCAGTACTTC. This codes for CASSLNPGQDYEQYF.

This clonotype was seen repeatedly, ten times or more. The chain couples TRBV29-1 to TRBJ2-1, with a tentative D call TRBD1 (6 bases). Germline assignment: CDR1 SQVTM and CDR2 ANQGSEA. The CDR3 contains 12 residues. V was cut by 7 bases and J by 2 bases, with 9 bases left in between. The CDR3 coding sequence is TGCAGCGCCGAGGGGGCCTACAATGAGCAGTTCTTC. Translation gives CSAEGAYNEQFF.

There are many counts of this clonotype. CDR3 DNA sequence: TGCAGCGTTGAAGATCTGCGTCGGGAAGAGACCCAGTACTTC. It specifies CSVEDLRREETQYF. The J gene is TRBJ2-5, the V gene TRBV29-1; D call uncertain. Germline values: CDR1 SQVTM, CDR2 ANQGSEA. V lost 0 bases, J lost 3 bases, and 11 bases lay in between. The CDR3 is 14 amino acids.

The chain employs TRBV20-1 and TRBJ2-2; D is perhaps TRBD1 (5 bases). V lost 1 base and J 11 bases, leaving 20 bases between the germline ends. From germline, CDR1 is DFQATT and CDR2 SNEGSKA (reference sequence). CDR3 length: 15 amino acids. The CDR3 protein is CSARGPWQGLEELFF. DNA for the CDR3: TGCAGTGCTAGAGGCCCCTGGCAGGGTTTAGAAGAGCTGTTTTTT.

CDR3: CAWSVSGESYEQYF. DNA for the CDR3: TGTGCCTGGAGTGTCTCCGGGGAGTCCTACGAGCAGTACTTC. The V call is TRBV30, the J call TRBJ2-7; tentatively, D is TRBD2 (5 bases). CDR1 and CDR2 (germline): GTSNPN, SVGIG (reference sequence). V was trimmed by 0 bases and J by 1 base, leaving 10 bases between them. The length of the CDR3 is 14 residues.

This clonotype has a count of ten or more. The chain couples TRBV7-8 to TRBJ2-1; TRBD2 aligns across 13 bases. The CDR3 sequence is 19 residues long. Losses at the gene ends were 1 base for V and 0 bases for J; bases not matched to a gene: 6. Germline CDR1 SGHVS, CDR2 FQNEAQ. The CDR3 loop reads CASSLGLAGGPSSYNEQFF. DNA of the CDR3: TGTGCCAGCAGCTTAGGACTAGCGGGGGGCCCAAGCTCCTACAATGAGCAGTTCTTC. Variable domain in full (rest from reference TRBV7-8 and TRBJ2-1): GAGVSQSPRYKVAKRGQDVALRCDPISGHVSLFWYQQALGQGPEFLTYFQNEAQLDKSGLPSDRFFAERPEGSVSTLKIQRTQQEDSAVYLCASSLGLAGGPSSYNEQFFGPGTRLTVL.

This chain uses TRBV20-1 with TRBJ2-7; 10 nucleotides match TRBD2. The V segment lost 0 bases and the J segment 6 bases; nucleotides outside the gene matches: 14. The CDR3 totals 17 residues. CDR1 is DFQATT and CDR2 is SNEGSKA in the germline V gene (reference sequence). The CDR3 loop is CSARDPSSGSLESEQYF. The CDR3 region has the DNA TGCAGTGCTAGAGATCCATCTAGCGGGAGTCTAGAAAGCGAGCAGTACTTC.

V and J are TRBV29-1 and TRBJ1-2; D is unclear. The germline CDR1 and CDR2 sequences are SQVTM and ANQGSEA. The V and J ends lost 4 bases and 6 bases respectively, with 9 bases between them. This CDR3 has 11 residues. The CDR3 loop reads CSVATSHGYTF. The DNA of the CDR3 is TGCAGCGTTGCGACGAGCCATGGCTACACCTTC.

At least ten counts were recorded for this clonotype. The J gene is TRBJ2-4, the V gene TRBV27, with D maybe TRBD2 (5 bases). V lost 0 bases and J 8 bases, leaving 11 bases between the germline ends. Per germline, CDR1 MNHEY and CDR2 SMNVEV (reference sequence). The CDR3 totals 14 residues. CDR3 DNA sequence: TGTGCCAGCAGTTTATCCGGGGATATGGACATTCAGTACTTC. As protein: CASSLSGDMDIQYF.

This clonotype appeared a few times. The rearrangement joins TRBV4-3 to TRBJ2-3; possibly TRBD2 for D (6 bases). The CDR3 runs to 18 residues. CDR1 and CDR2 (germline): LGHNA, YSLEER. V was cut by 0 bases and J by 1 base, with 17 bases left in between. The CDR3 spells CASSQDVASVIRTDTQYF. The CDR3 coding sequence is TGCGCCAGCAGCCAAGATGTGGCTAGCGTAATTCGCACAGATACGCAGTATTTT.

This clonotype occurred a few times. This CDR3 reads CASSQEGTGRIEETQYF. In nucleotides, the CDR3 is TGCGCCAGCAGCCAAGAAGGGACAGGGCGGATCGAGGAGACCCAGTACTTC. V is TRBV4-3 and J is TRBJ2-5, with TRBD1 matching over 9 bases. The length of the CDR3 is 17 residues. Trimming cost V 0 bases and J 5 bases; bases outside gene matches: 10. Looked up from germline, CDR1 is LGHNA and CDR2 is YSLEER.

The CDR3 region has the DNA TGTGCCAGCAGCTTTTTAGCGGGTTGGTCCAATGAGCAGTTCTTC. Its translation is CASSFLAGWSNEQFF. The V gene is TRBV7-3, the J gene TRBJ2-1; TRBD2 agrees at 7 bases. Losses at the gene ends were 3 bases for V and 6 bases for J; bases not matched to a gene: 8. CDR3 length: 15 amino acids. CDR1 is SGHTA and CDR2 is FQGTGA in the germline V gene.

This clonotype was seen a few times. The gene calls are TRBV4-1 and TRBJ2-7; TRBD1 agrees at 10 bases. V lost 0 bases and J lost 3; bases outside the gene matches: 2. CDR1 is MGHRA, CDR2 YSYEKL, per germline. The CDR3 sequence is 15 residues long. The CDR3 DNA follows: TGCGCCAGCAGCCAAGAGGGACAGGGGCTCTACGAGCAGTACTTC. This gives the protein CASSQEGQGLYEQYF.

This clonotype came up a few times. V and J are TRBV6-5 and TRBJ2-7; D possibly uses TRBD1 or TRBD2 (5 bases each). The V gene's germline CDR1 is MNHEY and CDR2 SVGAGI. CDR3 length: 14 amino acids. V was shortened by 4 bases and J by 2 bases, with 12 bases between the two germline ends. CDR3 sequence (DNA): TGTGCCAGCAGTTTGAGACGGGACGCCTACGAGCAGTACTTC. Encoded protein: CASSLRRDAYEQYF.